A single sample gave rise to the 25 T cell receptor beta chains below, sequenced in a study of cytomegalovirus exposure and HLA in healthy donors. PCR used 60 Vbeta primers and 13 Jbeta primers. Sequencing used immunoSEQ multiplex PCR; TCRdb keeps in-frame clones, though not all of them. This sample has 55,000 to 65,000 clones; more than 80% occur once, and the top ten carry about 1.6%. The source material was PBMCs. Every receptor here comes from a man aged 25-40 years in good health and CMV-seropositive.

The chain carries TRBV28 and TRBJ1-5; possible D gene TRBD1, 6 bases. The CDR3 has 16 residues. V was pared by 5 bases and J by 6 bases, with 20 bases between. Per germline, CDR1 MDHEN and CDR2 SYDVKM. In DNA, the CDR3 is TGTGCCAGCAGTCCTCCCGGGGGGGCTACTAGTCAGCCCCAGCATTTT. Protein product: CASSPPGGATSQPQHF.

The rearrangement joins TRBV11-2 to TRBJ1-3; D ambiguous. V dropped 3 bases and J dropped 4 bases, with 13 bases sitting between them. This CDR3 has 15 amino acids. Germline assignment: CDR1 SGHAT and CDR2 FQNNGV. This chain's CDR3 is CASSLHDTGGNTIYF. The CDR3, as DNA: TGTGCCAGCAGCTTGCACGACACTGGGGGAAACACCATATATTTT.

The rearrangement joins TRBV28 to TRBJ1-4, with D hard to call. CDR1 MDHEN and CDR2 SYDVKM come from the germline V gene. The CDR3 spans 11 residues. The CDR3 loop is CGSGTNEKLFF. The CDR3 region has the DNA TGTGGGTCAGGAACTAATGAAAAACTGTTTTTT.

This chain joins TRBV2 and TRBJ2-7; D remains ambiguous. The CDR3 contains 11 residues. Between the trimmed V and J ends, which lost 6 bases and 1 base, there was a span of 4 bases. In germline, CDR1 is SNHLY, CDR2 FYNNEI. This CDR3 is CASSQSYEQYF. In nucleotides, the CDR3 is TGTGCCAGCAGCCAATCCTACGAGCAGTACTTC.

This clone appeared a single time. The chain employs TRBV29-1 and TRBJ1-2, with D tentatively TRBD1 (6 bases). Between the trimmed V and J ends, which lost 5 bases and 8 bases, there was a span of 15 bases. The CDR3 is 12 amino acids. Germline V gene lookup returns CDR1 SQVTM and CDR2 ANQGSEA. The CDR3 is CSVNWGQGGYTF. The DNA of the CDR3 is TGCAGCGTTAACTGGGGACAAGGCGGCTACACCTTC.

CDR3 bases: TGCGCCAGCGGGAGGGAGGGTTACAATGAGCAGTTCTTC. Encoded protein: CASGREGYNEQFF. The rearrangement joins TRBV5-1 to TRBJ2-1; TRBD2 agrees at 7 bases. Trimming cost V 7 bases and J 4 bases; bases outside gene matches: 5. This CDR3 has 13 residues. Germline values: CDR1 SGHRS, CDR2 YFSETQ.

The gene calls are TRBV7-2 and TRBJ2-4, with TRBD1 as a possible D gene (5 bases). Trimming shortened V by 4 bases and J by 2 bases, and 24 bases separated the two germline ends. The CDR3 is 19 residues long. Germline CDR1 reads SGHTA; CDR2 reads FQGNSA. CDR3 DNA sequence: TGTGCCAGCAGCTCCGCCCCCTACAGGACCTCGAGGACCAAAAACATTCAGTACTTC. Translated, it gives CASSSAPYRTSRTKNIQYF.

V usage is TRBV5-1 and J usage is TRBJ1-4, with a weak D call TRBD1 (5 bases). This CDR3 has 15 amino acids. CDR1 and CDR2 from the germline V gene are SGHRS and YFSETQ. Trimming removed 3 bases from V and 5 bases from J, with 14 bases in between. The CDR3 DNA is TGCGCCAGCAGCTCCGGCTGGACACAGAATGAAAAACTGTTTTTT. This translates into CASSSGWTQNEKLFF.

This chain uses TRBV5-6 with TRBJ1-1, with 9 bases fitting TRBD1. Losses at the gene ends were 6 bases for V and 0 bases for J; bases not matched to a gene: 3. CDR3 length: 14 residues. From germline, CDR1 is SGHDT and CDR2 YYEEEE. DNA for the CDR3: TGTGCCAGCAACAGGGGGCTCATGAACACTGAAGCTTTCTTT. Amino acid sequence: CASNRGLMNTEAFF.

V gene TRBV7-6 combines with J gene TRBJ1-1; the D gene is possibly TRBD1 (6 bases). V lost 3 bases to trimming and J lost 6 bases, with 11 bases between them. The CDR3 loop spans 13 amino acids. The germline V gene encodes CDR1 SGHVS and CDR2 FNYEAQ. The CDR3 loop reads CASSLSRQAEAFF. As DNA, the CDR3 is TGTGCCAGCAGCTTGTCCCGACAGGCTGAAGCTTTCTTT.

This chain connects TRBV25-1 to TRBJ1-5; D not resolved. Trimming pared 5 bases from V and 2 bases from J, leaving 10 bases between. CDR1 is MGHDK and CDR2 is SYGVNS in the germline V gene. CDR3 length: 14 residues. CDR3 nucleotides: TGTGCCAGCAGTACCGACATCGGCAATCAGCCCCAGCATTTT. This codes for CASSTDIGNQPQHF.

J is TRBJ2-3 and V is TRBV19; 8 bases are a match to TRBD2. The J segment lost 6 bases and the V segment lost 10 bases, leaving 9 bases of the junction unmatched. The germline CDR1 and CDR2 sequences are LNHDA and SQIVND (reference sequence). There are 13 residues in the CDR3. CDR3 sequence: CATRGGLGDTQYF. CDR3 bases: TGTGCCACCCGGGGGGGACTGGGGGATACGCAGTATTTT.

This chain links TRBV6-5 with TRBJ1-5; D is uncertain. Trimming cost V 6 bases and J 0 bases, with 12 bases left between them. The germline V gene has CDR1 MNHEY and CDR2 SVGAGI. The CDR3 loop spans 15 amino acids. CDR3 residues: CASRLSETSNQPQHF. Here the CDR3 DNA reads TGTGCCAGCAGACTAAGTGAAACTAGCAATCAGCCCCAGCATTTT.

The chain carries TRBV28 and TRBJ1-4, with 7 bases identical to TRBD1. The CDR3 length is 15 residues. Germline lookup yields CDR1 MDHEN and CDR2 SYDVKM. After removal of 3 bases from V and 5 bases from J, the junction contained 6 bases not matched to a gene. The CDR3 loop is CASSFGAGGNEKLFF. The CDR3, as DNA: TGTGCCAGCAGTTTCGGGGCAGGGGGGAATGAAAAACTGTTTTTT.

The genes are TRBV7-9 and TRBJ2-3; 7 nucleotides agree with TRBD1. The CDR3 runs 18 residues. From germline, CDR1 is SEHNR and CDR2 FQNEAQ (reference sequence). The V gene end was trimmed by 5 bases and the J gene end by 0 bases; junction bases not matched to a gene: 14. The DNA for the CDR3 is TGTGCCAGCAGCCCGGGGACAGTCATATTAACTAGCACAGATACGCAGTATTTT. Translation gives CASSPGTVILTSTDTQYF.

The chain couples TRBV6-6 to TRBJ1-1; TRBD1 is a possible D gene (6 bases). CDR3 length equals 12 residues. CDR1 MNHNY and CDR2 SVGAGI come from the germline V gene (reference sequence). The V gene lost 6 bases and the J gene lost 8 bases, with 13 bases spanning the gap. CDR3 loop: CASRPGGPEAFF. The CDR3 DNA reads TGTGCCAGCAGACCGGGGGGGCCGGAAGCTTTCTTT.

The gene calls are TRBV6-5 and TRBJ1-5, with D perhaps matching TRBD1 (5 bases). V shed 5 bases and J shed 7 bases, with 12 bases lying between them. Germline-derived CDR1 and CDR2 are MNHEY and SVGAGI. The CDR3 consists of 13 residues. The CDR3 region has the DNA TGTGCCAGCAGTGAAGGGGTAGGACAGCCCCAGCATTTT. This gives the protein CASSEGVGQPQHF.

J is TRBJ2-7 and V is TRBV27; 7 bases fit TRBD2. The CDR3 totals 14 residues. V trimming: 5 bases; J trimming: 2 bases; junction bases outside the gene matches: 6. Germline CDR1 and CDR2: MNHEY and SMNVEV (reference sequence). This CDR3 reads CASSGSGEPYEQYF. CDR3 nucleotides: TGTGCCAGCAGTGGCAGCGGGGAACCCTACGAGCAGTACTTC.

The V gene is TRBV10-1, the J gene TRBJ2-7; D might be TRBD1 (5 bases). Looked up from germline, CDR1 is WNHNN and CDR2 is SYGVQD (reference sequence). The V gene lost 2 bases and the J gene lost 3 bases, with 14 bases spanning the gap. CDR3 length equals 15 residues. The CDR3: CASSETAGSNYEQYF. As DNA, the CDR3 is TGCGCCAGCAGTGAGACGGCAGGGTCTAACTACGAGCAGTACTTC.

This chain links TRBV4-1 with TRBJ1-2, with 8 bases identical to TRBD1. Germline values: CDR1 MGHRA, CDR2 YSYEKL. There are 14 residues in the CDR3. V was pared by 0 bases and J by 6 bases, with 3 bases of the junction left unmatched. CDR3 in amino acids: CASSQDTQGDGYTF. Here the CDR3 DNA reads TGCGCCAGCAGCCAAGATACACAGGGGGATGGCTACACCTTC.

The rearrangement uses TRBV27 and TRBJ1-3, with no clear D. There are 13 residues in the CDR3. Germline V gene lookup returns CDR1 MNHEY and CDR2 SMNVEV (reference sequence). The ends were cut back, 4 bases at V and 2 bases at J, with 6 bases in the middle. CDR3 region: CASSYRAGNTIYF. The CDR3 DNA reads TGTGCCAGCAGTTACCGGGCTGGAAACACCATATATTTT.

This clone was seen more than once but under ten times. The chain has TRBV25-1 and TRBJ1-1, with a tentative D call TRBD1 (5 bases). The CDR3 has 15 residues. Germline values: CDR1 MGHDK, CDR2 SYGVNS. Trimming cost V 2 bases and J 1 base, with 11 bases left between them. The CDR3 is CASSEPGLRNTEAFF. The CDR3 region has the DNA TGTGCCAGCAGTGAACCGGGACTGAGGAACACTGAAGCTTTCTTT.

The chain employs TRBV27 and TRBJ1-5; D is possibly TRBD1 (6 bases). CDR1 is MNHEY and CDR2 is SMNVEV in the germline V gene (reference sequence). V dropped 5 bases and J dropped 4 bases, with 15 bases sitting between them. The CDR3 is made up of 15 amino acids. The CDR3 nucleotides are TGTGCCAGCAGTGCAGCACAGGGAGGGAATCAGCCCCAGCATTTT. Its protein product is CASSAAQGGNQPQHF.

The chain employs TRBV7-9 and TRBJ2-3; 8 nucleotides agree with TRBD2. V dropped 7 bases and J dropped 6; count of bases not matched to a gene: 9. CDR3 length: 14 residues. CDR1 and CDR2 (germline): SEHNR, FQNEAQ (reference sequence). CDR3 loop: CASILSGSLDTQYF. The CDR3 DNA reads TGTGCCAGCATCCTCAGCGGGAGCCTGGATACGCAGTATTTT.

The chain has TRBV28 and TRBJ1-1; TRBD1 matches 8 bases. Looked up from germline, CDR1 is MDHEN and CDR2 is SYDVKM. Trimming took 5 bases from V and 1 from J; bases not matched to a gene: 3. This CDR3 spans 14 amino acids. The CDR3 here is CASSTGQENTEAFF. DNA for the CDR3: TGTGCCAGCAGTACGGGACAGGAGAACACTGAAGCTTTCTTT.